This T cell receptor (beta chain) came from a study of cytomegalovirus exposure and HLA in healthy donors. Study-wide context: A prior study identified roughly 110 million unique TCR beta sequences from 150 million to 200 million T cells.

The study, taken as a whole, reports: CMV antigen specificity was confirmed in vitro for a few CMV-associated chains. Relative to equally common others, HLA-associated TCR beta chains showed greater clonal expansion in a later analysis. HLA alleles showed associations with 15,000 to 20,000 TCR beta sequences in a later analysis, at a 0.05 false discovery rate.

The PCR contained 60 Vbeta and 13 Jbeta primers. Method: immunoSEQ multiplex PCR; TCRdb's copy keeps in-frame clones and lacks some. The sample has about 88,000 clones; the top ten hold just over 5.5%. The germline V and J ends were trimmed by 5 bases and 3 bases, with 7 bases remaining between them. Germline V gene lookup returns CDR1 DFQATT and CDR2 SNEGSKA (reference sequence). This CDR3 has 11 amino acids. A note on this clone: Its antigen is undetermined.

The material sequenced was PBMCs. The sequence came from a girl aged 10-17 years in good health and CMV-seropositive. The rearrangement uses TRBV20-1 and TRBJ1-1; D is undetermined. The CDR3 protein is CSAFPDTEAFF. The CDR3 DNA follows: TGCAGTGCTTTCCCTGACACTGAAGCTTTCTTT.